This TCR beta chain is from a study of a mutant IDH1 vaccine in newly diagnosed glioma. Turning to the study itself: Investigators started vaccination 4-6 weeks after radiotherapy alone, or with temozolomide cycles. The treated population exhibited a male proportion of about 62%, a female proportion of 37.5%, and a mean age of roughly 39 years. Pretreatment consisted of radiotherapy, temozolomide, or both, with most receiving both.

Germline CDR1 MGHRA, CDR2 YSYEKL. The V segment lost 0 bases and the J segment 7 bases; nucleotides outside the gene matches: 9. This CDR3 region has 17 residues. Time point of the sample: week 35, safety follow-up. It was 300 ug of mutant IDH1 20-mer peptide that made up each vaccine dose, given with topical imiquimod. With respect to this clone: The antigen remains undetermined.

Libraries were prepared by immunoSEQ multiplex PCR; TCRdb keeps only in-frame clonotypes and omits some of them. The data show roughly 32,000 clones, around 80% seen once. Sequencing used PBMCs, obtained from a glioma patient whose treatment included an IDH1 peptide vaccine. The chain couples TRBV4-1 to TRBJ1-4; TRBD1 agrees at 9 bases. The sequence came from a man in his forties with glioma. Some clones in this sample may be carry-over from other donors' samples. This CDR3 reads CASSQELSGTGREKLFF. In nucleotides, the CDR3 is TGCGCCAGCAGCCAAGAATTGAGTGGGACAGGGCGTGAAAAACTGTTTTTT.